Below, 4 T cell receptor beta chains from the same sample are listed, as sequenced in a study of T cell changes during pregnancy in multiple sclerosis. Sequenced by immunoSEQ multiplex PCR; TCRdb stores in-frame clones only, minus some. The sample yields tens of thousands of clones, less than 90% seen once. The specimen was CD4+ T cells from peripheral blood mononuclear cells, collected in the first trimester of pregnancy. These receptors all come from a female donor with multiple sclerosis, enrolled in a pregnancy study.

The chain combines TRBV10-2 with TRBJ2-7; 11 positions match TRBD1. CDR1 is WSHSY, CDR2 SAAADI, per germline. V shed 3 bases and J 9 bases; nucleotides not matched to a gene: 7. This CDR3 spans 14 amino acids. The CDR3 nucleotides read TGCGCCAGCAGTGACGGGACAGGGGGACTTGGGCAGTACTTC. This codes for CASSDGTGGLGQYF.

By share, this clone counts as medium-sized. CDR3: CASSPTSGRAGWETQYF. The CDR3, as DNA: TGTGCCAGCAGTCCAACTAGCGGGAGGGCCGGTTGGGAGACCCAGTACTTC. The chain is built from TRBV27 and TRBJ2-5, with 13 bases matching TRBD2. Looked up from germline, CDR1 is MNHEY and CDR2 is SMNVEV (reference sequence). The CDR3 contains 17 residues. With 5 bases clipped from V and 5 bases from J, the junction kept 11 bases outside the gene matches.

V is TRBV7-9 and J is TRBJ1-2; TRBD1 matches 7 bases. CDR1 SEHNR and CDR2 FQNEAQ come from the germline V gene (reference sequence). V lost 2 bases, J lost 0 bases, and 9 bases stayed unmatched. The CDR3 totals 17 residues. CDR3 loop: CASSLPDRDSPNYGYTF. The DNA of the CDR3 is TGTGCCAGCAGCTTACCTGACAGGGATTCACCTAACTATGGCTACACCTTC.

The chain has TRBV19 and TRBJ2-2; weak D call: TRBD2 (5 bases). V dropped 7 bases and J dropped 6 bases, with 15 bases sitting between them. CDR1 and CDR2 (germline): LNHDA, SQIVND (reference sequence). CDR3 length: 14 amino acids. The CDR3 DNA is TGTGCCAGTACTTCTAACGGGAAGGCCGGGGAGCTGTTTTTT. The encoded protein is CASTSNGKAGELFF.